This T cell receptor (beta chain) was documented in a study of blood T cell repertoires in COVID-19 (dated by TCRdb to the early 2020s). Concerning the study at large: Samples from collaborators originated in the United States, Italy and Spain and spanned both the acute and convalescent phases of COVID-19. The sample metadata nearly always contained a de-identified subject ID, COVID-19 status, age in years and sex. Where available, HLA class I and class II types were taken from metadata supplied by the sample provider and were not determined by assay-based typing. Samples were obtained from the ongoing ImmuneRACE study (first 160 participants) and from 1,254 subjects provided by 6 global collaborators. The prospective study material was composed of cDNA or gDNA derived from T cells, B-cell-depleted T cells, or PBMCs. A freely available public database, intended as a resource for researchers studying the immune response to SARS-CoV-2, is where the repertoires were released. Deeply sampled blood TCRbeta repertoires from subjects exposed to, actively infected with, or recovered from COVID-19 were included in the dataset. Overall study results and their limits: The quantity of clinical and demographic metadata differed by source and by participant and was supplied without curation.

TCRbeta CDR3 regions were amplified from genomic DNA by means of the immunoSEQ Assay, a bias-controlled multiplex PCR. The authors processed their data as follows. Within the assay, amplification of reference gene primers was used to estimate how many nucleated cells each sample contained. Sequence reads were collapsed and filtered to measure the absolute abundance of every unique TCRbeta CDR3 rearrangement. For each sample, productive Simpson clonality was calculated as the square root of Simpson's diversity index over productive rearrangements. TCRdb took this table from immuneACCESS and kept in-frame rearrangements with V and J called. Such tables lack part of the clones; where checked against another copy, unresolved V genes explain under half of the gap, and the rest is unexplained. For V, J and clone size, that table is used; D and trimming come from the DNA. The table for this sample lists 240,000 or so clones; approximately 85% of them were counted only once. The top ten clones comprise just under 0.8% of the sample.

On this clone itself: Which antigen it targets is not known. Base qualities are not provided; no much larger clone lies one nucleotide away.

The germline V gene encodes CDR1 GTSNPN and CDR2 SVGIG (reference sequence). From the cysteine up to the phenylalanine, the CDR3 has a length of 14 residues. The retained sequence is limited to the CDR3, 42 bases, with the frame set at the first base. For this chain, trimming is 4 bases at the V end and 7 bases at the J end, and the number of junction bases without a gene match is 7. Each collaborating institution followed its own protocols to collect whole blood in K2EDTA tubes. Collaborator samples were shipped for TCRbeta analysis as frozen whole blood, isolated PBMCs, or DNA extracted from either sample type.

The receptor was isolated from a woman younger than 45 with acute or convalescent COVID-19. The sequenced sample was peripheral blood. The receptor chain draws on TRBV30 and TRBJ2-1, and TRBD2 aligns with 10 junction nucleotides. This receptor carries the CDR3 CAWNSGRTANEQFF. The base sequence is TGTGCCTGGAATAGCGGGAGGACCGCGAATGAGCAGTTCTTC. The variable domain in full, with residues beyond the CDR3 obtained from the reference TRBV30 and TRBJ2-1 genes, is SQTIHQWPATLVQPVGSPLSLECTVEGTSNPNLYWYRQAAGRGLQLLFYSVGIGQISSEVPQNLSASRPQDRQFILSSKKLLLSDSGFYLCAWNSGRTANEQFFGPGTRLTVL.